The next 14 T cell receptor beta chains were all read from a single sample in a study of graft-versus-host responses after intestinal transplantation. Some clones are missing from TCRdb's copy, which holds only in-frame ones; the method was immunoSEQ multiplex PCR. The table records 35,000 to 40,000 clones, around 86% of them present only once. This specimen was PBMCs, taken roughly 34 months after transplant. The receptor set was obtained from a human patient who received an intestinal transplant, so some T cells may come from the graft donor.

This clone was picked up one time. This CDR3 is CASSDPGGVHYNSPLHF. CDR3 DNA sequence: TGTGCCAGCAGTGATCCCGGAGGGGTACACTATAATTCACCCCTCCACTTT. The chain couples TRBV6-1 to TRBJ1-6; D may be TRBD1 (5 bases). V was shortened by 3 bases and J by 3 bases, with 15 bases between the two germline ends. CDR3 length: 17 amino acids. From germline, CDR1 is MNHNS and CDR2 SASEGT.

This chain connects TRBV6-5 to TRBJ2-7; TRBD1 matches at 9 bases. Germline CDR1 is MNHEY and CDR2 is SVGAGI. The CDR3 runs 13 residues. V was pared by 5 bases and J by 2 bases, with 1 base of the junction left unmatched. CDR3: CASSRTGAYEQYF. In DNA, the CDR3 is TGTGCCAGCAGTAGGACAGGGGCCTACGAGCAGTACTTC.

The DNA for the CDR3 is TGCAGCGTCGGGACCGGTTTCGCGGATACGCAGTATTTT. It codes for CSVGTGFADTQYF. The genes are TRBV29-1 and TRBJ2-3, with D possibly called TRBD1 or TRBD2 (5 bases each). The CDR3 is 13 amino acids. V was trimmed by 6 bases and J by 6 bases, leaving 16 bases between them. Germline V gene sequence: CDR1 SQVTM, CDR2 ANQGSEA.

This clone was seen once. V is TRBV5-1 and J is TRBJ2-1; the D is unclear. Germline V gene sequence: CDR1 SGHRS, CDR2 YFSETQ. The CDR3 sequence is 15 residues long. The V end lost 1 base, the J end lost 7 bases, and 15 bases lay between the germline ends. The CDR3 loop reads CASSLPPPPGNEQFF. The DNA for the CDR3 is TGCGCCAGCAGCTTGCCCCCCCCACCTGGGAATGAGCAGTTCTTC.

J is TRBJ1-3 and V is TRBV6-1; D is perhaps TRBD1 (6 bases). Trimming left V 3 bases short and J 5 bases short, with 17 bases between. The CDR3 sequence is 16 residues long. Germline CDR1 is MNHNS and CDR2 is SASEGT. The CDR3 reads CASSDEGGSTRNTIYF. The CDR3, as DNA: TGTGCCAGCAGTGACGAGGGGGGGTCGACCCGAAACACCATATATTTT.

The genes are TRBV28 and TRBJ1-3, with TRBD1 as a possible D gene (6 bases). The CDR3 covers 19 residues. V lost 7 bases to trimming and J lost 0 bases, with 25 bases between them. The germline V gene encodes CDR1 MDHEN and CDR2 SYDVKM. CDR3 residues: CASTTRGLVRLGSGNTIYF. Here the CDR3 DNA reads TGTGCCAGCACTACTAGGGGGTTGGTCCGTCTGGGCTCTGGAAACACCATATATTTT.

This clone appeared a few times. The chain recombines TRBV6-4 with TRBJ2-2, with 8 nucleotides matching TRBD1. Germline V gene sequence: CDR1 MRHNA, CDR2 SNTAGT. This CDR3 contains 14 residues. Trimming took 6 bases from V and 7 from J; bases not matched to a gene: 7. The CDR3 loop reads CASSEDRDIGELFF. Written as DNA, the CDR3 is TGTGCCAGCAGCGAGGACAGGGACATCGGGGAGCTGTTTTTT.

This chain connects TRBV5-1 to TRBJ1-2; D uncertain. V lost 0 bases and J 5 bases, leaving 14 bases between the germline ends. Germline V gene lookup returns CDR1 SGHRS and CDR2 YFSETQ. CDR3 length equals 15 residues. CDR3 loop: CASSLDYDARYGYTF. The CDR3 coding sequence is TGCGCCAGCAGCTTGGACTACGACGCTAGGTATGGCTACACCTTC.

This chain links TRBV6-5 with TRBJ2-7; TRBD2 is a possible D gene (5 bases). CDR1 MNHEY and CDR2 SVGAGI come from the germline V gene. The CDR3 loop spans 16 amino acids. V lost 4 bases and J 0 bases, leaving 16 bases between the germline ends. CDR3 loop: CASSLGSGFRSYEQYF. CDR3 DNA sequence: TGTGCCAGCAGTTTAGGGAGCGGTTTCCGCTCCTACGAGCAGTACTTC.

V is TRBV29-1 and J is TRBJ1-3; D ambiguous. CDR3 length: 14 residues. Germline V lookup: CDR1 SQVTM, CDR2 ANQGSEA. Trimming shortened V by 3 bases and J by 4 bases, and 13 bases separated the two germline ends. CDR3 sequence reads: CSVEASGWGNTIYF. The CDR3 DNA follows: TGCAGCGTTGAGGCCTCGGGTTGGGGAAACACCATATATTTT.

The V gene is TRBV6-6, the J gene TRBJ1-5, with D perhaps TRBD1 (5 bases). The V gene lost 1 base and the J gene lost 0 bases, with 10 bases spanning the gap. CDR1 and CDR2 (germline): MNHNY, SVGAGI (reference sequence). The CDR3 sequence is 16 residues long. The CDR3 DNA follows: TGTGCCAGCAGTTACTATGGGGGATATAGCAATCAGCCCCAGCATTTT. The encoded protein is CASSYYGGYSNQPQHF.

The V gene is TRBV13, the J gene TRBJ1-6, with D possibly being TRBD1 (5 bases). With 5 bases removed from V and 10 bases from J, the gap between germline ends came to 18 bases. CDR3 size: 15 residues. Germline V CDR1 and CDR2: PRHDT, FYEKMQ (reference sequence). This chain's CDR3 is CASSIERDLESPLHF. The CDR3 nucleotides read TGTGCCAGCAGCATAGAACGGGACTTGGAGTCACCCCTCCACTTT.

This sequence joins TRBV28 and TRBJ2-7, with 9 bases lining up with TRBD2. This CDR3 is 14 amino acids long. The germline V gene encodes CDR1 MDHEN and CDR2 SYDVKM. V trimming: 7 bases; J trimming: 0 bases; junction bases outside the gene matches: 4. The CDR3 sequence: CASNLAGSSYEQYF. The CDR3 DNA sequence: TGTGCCAGCAACCTAGCGGGGAGCTCCTACGAGCAGTACTTC. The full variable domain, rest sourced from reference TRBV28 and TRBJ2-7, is DVKVTQSSRYLVKRTGEKVFLECVQDMDHENMFWYRQDPGLGLRLIYFSYDVKMKEKGDIPEGYSVSREKKERFSLILESASTNQTSMYLCASNLAGSSYEQYFGPGTRLTVT.

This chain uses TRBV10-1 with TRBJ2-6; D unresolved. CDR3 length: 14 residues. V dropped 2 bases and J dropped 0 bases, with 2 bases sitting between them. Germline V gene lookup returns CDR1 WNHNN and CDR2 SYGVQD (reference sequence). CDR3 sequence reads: CASSEGSGANVLTF. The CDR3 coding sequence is TGCGCCAGCAGTGAGGGCTCTGGGGCCAACGTCCTGACTTTC.